This T cell receptor beta chain was found in a study of T cells after yellow fever vaccination (dated by TCRdb to between 2018 and 2021). For the study in its entirety: The SMART-Seq v4 Ultra Low Input RNA kit was used to prepare libraries from fractions with low cell numbers. Bulk TCR alpha and beta repertoires were sequenced longitudinally to track T-cell clones before and after primary and booster YFV17D yellow fever vaccination. Two healthy male donors made up the cohort, one aged 18 to 30 years and the other aged 30 to 40 years. Bulk PBMC replicates and cell subsets were isolated from blood drawn at multiple timepoints before and after both primary and secondary immunization. Overall results and qualifications from the work: Because the study included only a couple of donors, the extent to which the findings can be generalized is limited. A small fraction of clonotypes appeared in both the CD4 and CD8 compartments, likely as a result of convergent recombination. Most clones expanded after primary vaccination (roughly 96% of CD4 and around 88% of CD8) were re-detected after the booster, suggesting that broad memory maintenance occurred. Computational filtering was needed because FACS-sorted repertoires could contain abundant contaminating clonotypes from the bulk population. The secondary T-cell response was found to be weaker but faster than the primary response, with a peak reached on day 5 rather than on day 15.

The sample's treatment or condition label is to be understood as: live attenuated yellow fever vaccine strain. At each blood-draw timepoint, two biological replicates of bulk PBMCs were collected. A standard Ficoll-Paque protocol was used to isolate PBMCs from peripheral blood. TriZol was used to extract RNA from bulk PBMCs, from CD4 and CD8 fractions, and from dextramer-positive and dextramer-negative fractions. Remarks on this clonotype: Its antigen is unknown. No much larger clone is present one base from it, and per-base qualities are unavailable.

These reads were obtained on an Illumina NovaSeq 6000. TCR cDNA was made using 5'RACE template switching, a step that added a universal primer site and unique molecular identifiers. cDNA synthesis was primed from both the TCR alpha and TCR beta constant segments. Library amplification used two PCR steps, and the second PCR step added sample barcodes and sequencing adapters. Libraries were sequenced on Illumina HiSeq 2500 (2x100 bp) or NovaSeq (2x150 bp). The source study handled its data this way. MIGEC was used to demultiplex reads and collapse the reads into UMI consensus sequences, and MiXCR was used for V(D)J alignment. Vaccine-responding clonotypes were identified with edgeR using replicate PBMC samples, with FDR below 0.01 and a log2 fold change above 5 up to day 15 being required. Each bulk clonotype was labeled CD4 or CD8 based on which sequenced repertoire, CD4 or CD8, contained the clonotype at higher abundance. TCRdb cleaned the public reads at Q25 with fastp, built clones with MiXCR and kept in-frame beta chains. Identical CDR3 protein sequences are pooled into one entry, listed with their most common genes and DNA. These V and J calls rely on TCRdb rather than the paper's analysis. This sample gives approximately 330,000 distinct CDR3 sequences in total; roughly 3.9% of them show up just once. Around 23% of the sample belongs to the ten largest clones.

The specimen was PBMCs, collected 5 days after the yellow fever booster vaccination. This receptor was identified in a man aged 18 to 30 who received the YFV17D yellow fever vaccine.

The sequence in DNA is TGCAGTGCTAGACAGGGGGCAGGCACTGAAGCTTTCTTT. Its translation reads: CSARQGAGTEAFF. The V gene is TRBV20-1 and the J gene is TRBJ1-1; 8 bases in between match TRBD1. For CDR1 and CDR2, the germline V gene (reference sequence) lists DFQATT and SNEGSKA. The CDR3 runs 13 residues from the cysteine to the phenylalanine. Kept here is only the CDR3 DNA, which spans 39 bases and is read in frame from base 1. The germline V and J ends show losses of 2 bases and 4 bases respectively, and no gene match explains 3 bases of the junction.